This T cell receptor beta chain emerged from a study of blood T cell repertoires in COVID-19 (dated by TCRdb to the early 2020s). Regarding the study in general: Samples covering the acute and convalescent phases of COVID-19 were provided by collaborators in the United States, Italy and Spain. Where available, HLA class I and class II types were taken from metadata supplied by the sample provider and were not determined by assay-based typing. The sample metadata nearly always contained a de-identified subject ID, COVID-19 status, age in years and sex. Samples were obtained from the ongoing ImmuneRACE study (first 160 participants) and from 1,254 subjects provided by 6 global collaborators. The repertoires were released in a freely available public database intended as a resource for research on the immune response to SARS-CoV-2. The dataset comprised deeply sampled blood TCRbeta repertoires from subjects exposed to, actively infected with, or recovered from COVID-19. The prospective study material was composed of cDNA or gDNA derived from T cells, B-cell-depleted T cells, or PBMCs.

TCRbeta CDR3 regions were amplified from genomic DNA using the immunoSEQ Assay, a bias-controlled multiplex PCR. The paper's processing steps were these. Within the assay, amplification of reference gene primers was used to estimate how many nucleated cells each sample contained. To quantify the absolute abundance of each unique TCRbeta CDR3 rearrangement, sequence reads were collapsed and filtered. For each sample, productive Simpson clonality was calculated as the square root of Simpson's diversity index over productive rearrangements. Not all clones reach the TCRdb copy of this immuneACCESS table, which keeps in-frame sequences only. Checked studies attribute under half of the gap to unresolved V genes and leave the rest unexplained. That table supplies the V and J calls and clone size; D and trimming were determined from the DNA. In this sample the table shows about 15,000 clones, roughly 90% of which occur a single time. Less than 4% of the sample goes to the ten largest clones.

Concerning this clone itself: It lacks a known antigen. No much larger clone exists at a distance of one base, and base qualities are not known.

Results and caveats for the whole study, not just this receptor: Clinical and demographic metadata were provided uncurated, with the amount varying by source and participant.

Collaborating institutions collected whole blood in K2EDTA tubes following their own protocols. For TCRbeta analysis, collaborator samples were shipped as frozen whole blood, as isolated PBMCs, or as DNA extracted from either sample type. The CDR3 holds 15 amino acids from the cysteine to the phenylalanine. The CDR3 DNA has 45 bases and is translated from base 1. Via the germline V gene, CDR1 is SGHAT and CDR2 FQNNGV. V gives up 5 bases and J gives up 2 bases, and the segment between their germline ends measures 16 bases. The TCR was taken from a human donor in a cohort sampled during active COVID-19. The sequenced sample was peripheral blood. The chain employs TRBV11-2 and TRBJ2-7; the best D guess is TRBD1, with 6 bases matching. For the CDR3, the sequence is CASSPEAGATYEQYF. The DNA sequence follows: TGTGCCAGCAGCCCGGAGGCAGGGGCCACCTACGAGCAGTACTTC.